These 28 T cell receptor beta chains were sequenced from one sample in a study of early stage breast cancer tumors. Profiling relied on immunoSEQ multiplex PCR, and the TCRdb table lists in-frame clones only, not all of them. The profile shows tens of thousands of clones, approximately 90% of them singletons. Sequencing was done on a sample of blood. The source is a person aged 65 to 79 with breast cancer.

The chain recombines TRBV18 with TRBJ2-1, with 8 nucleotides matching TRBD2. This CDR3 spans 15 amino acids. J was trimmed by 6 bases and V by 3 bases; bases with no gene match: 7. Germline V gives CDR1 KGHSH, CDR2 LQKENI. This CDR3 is CASSPSGLVANEQFF. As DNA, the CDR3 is TGTGCCAGCTCACCCTCGGGACTAGTTGCCAATGAGCAGTTCTTC. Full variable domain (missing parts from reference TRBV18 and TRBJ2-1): NAGVMQNPRHLVRRRGQEARLRCSPMKGHSHVYWYRQLPEEGLKFMVYLQKENIIDESGMPKERFSAEFPKEGPSILRIQQVVRGDSAAYFCASSPSGLVANEQFFGPGTRLTVL.

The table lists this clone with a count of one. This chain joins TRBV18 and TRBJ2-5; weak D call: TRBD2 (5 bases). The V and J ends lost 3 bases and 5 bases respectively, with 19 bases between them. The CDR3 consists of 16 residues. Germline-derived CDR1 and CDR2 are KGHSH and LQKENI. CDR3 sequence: CASSPLEAFGGETQYF. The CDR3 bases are TGTGCCAGCTCACCCTTAGAAGCCTTCGGCGGGGAGACCCAGTACTTC. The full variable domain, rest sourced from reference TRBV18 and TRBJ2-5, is NAGVMQNPRHLVRRRGQEARLRCSPMKGHSHVYWYRQLPEEGLKFMVYLQKENIIDESGMPKERFSAEFPKEGPSILRIQQVVRGDSAAYFCASSPLEAFGGETQYFGPGTRLLVL.

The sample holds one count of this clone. The DNA of the CDR3 is TGCGCCAGCAGCTTCGGGGGTTGGGGCTACACCTTC. Protein sequence: CASSFGGWGYTF. This chain links TRBV5-1 with TRBJ1-2; D possibly corresponds to TRBD1 (5 bases). The CDR3 consists of 12 residues. Trimming removed 2 bases from V and 8 bases from J, with 10 bases in between. Germline-derived CDR1 and CDR2 are SGHRS and YFSETQ.

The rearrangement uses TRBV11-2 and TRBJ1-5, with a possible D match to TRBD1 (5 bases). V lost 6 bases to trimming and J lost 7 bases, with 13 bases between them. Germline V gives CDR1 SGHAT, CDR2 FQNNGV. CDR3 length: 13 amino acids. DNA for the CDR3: TGTGCCAGCAGTTTCGGACAAAACCAGCCCCAGCATTTT. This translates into CASSFGQNQPQHF.

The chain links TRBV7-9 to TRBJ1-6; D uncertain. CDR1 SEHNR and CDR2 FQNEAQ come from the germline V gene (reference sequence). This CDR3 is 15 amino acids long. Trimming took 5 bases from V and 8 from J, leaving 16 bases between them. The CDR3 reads CASSRSSGADSPLHF. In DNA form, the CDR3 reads TGTGCCAGCAGCCGGTCGAGCGGTGCCGATTCACCCCTCCACTTT.

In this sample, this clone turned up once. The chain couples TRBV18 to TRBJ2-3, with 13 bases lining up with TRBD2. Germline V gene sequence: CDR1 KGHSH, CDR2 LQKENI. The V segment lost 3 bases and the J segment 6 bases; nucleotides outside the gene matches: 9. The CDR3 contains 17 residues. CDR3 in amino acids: CASSPRTSGGPVDTQYF. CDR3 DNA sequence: TGTGCCAGCTCACCTCGGACTAGCGGGGGCCCTGTGGATACGCAGTATTTT. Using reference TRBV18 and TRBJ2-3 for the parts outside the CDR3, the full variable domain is NAGVMQNPRHLVRRRGQEARLRCSPMKGHSHVYWYRQLPEEGLKFMVYLQKENIIDESGMPKERFSAEFPKEGPSILRIQQVVRGDSAAYFCASSPRTSGGPVDTQYFGPGTRLTVL.

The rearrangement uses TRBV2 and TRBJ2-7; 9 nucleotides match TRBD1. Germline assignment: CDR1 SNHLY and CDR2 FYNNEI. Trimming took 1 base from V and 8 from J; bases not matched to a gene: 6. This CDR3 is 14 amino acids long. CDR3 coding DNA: TGTGCCAGCAGTGAAGTGCCCGGACAGGGGAAGCAGTACTTC. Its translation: CASSEVPGQGKQYF.

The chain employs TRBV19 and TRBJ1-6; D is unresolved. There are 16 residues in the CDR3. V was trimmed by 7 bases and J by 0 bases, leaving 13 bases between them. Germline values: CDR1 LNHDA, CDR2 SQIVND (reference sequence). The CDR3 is CASTNGPSSYNSPLHF. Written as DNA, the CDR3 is TGTGCCAGTACCAATGGGCCGAGCTCCTATAATTCACCCCTCCACTTT.

CDR3 amino acids: CASSLEWQIQETQYF. In nucleotides, the CDR3 is TGTGCCAGCAGCTTAGAGTGGCAGATTCAAGAGACCCAGTACTTC. J is TRBJ2-5 and V is TRBV11-1, with no clear D. Germline lookup yields CDR1 SGHAT and CDR2 FQDESV (reference sequence). V was clipped by 1 base and J by 2 bases, with 11 bases between them. The CDR3 consists of 15 residues.

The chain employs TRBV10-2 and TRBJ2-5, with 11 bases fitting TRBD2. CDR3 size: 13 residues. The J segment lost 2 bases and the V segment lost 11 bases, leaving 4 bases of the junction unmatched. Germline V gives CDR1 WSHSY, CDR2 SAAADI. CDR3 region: CACRLAGQETQYF. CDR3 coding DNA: TGCGCCTGCCGACTAGCGGGACAAGAGACCCAGTACTTC.

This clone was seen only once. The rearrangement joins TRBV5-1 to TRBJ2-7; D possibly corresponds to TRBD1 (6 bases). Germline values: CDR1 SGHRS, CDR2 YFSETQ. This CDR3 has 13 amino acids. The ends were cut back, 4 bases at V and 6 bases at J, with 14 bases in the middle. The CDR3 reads CASSRTGFGEQYF. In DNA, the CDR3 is TGCGCCAGCAGCCGAACAGGGTTCGGCGAGCAGTACTTC.

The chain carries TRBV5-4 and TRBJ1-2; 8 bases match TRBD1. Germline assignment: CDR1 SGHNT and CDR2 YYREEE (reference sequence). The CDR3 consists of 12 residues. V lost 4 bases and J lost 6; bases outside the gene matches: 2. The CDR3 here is CASSQDRDGYTF. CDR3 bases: TGTGCCAGCAGCCAGGACAGGGATGGCTACACCTTC.

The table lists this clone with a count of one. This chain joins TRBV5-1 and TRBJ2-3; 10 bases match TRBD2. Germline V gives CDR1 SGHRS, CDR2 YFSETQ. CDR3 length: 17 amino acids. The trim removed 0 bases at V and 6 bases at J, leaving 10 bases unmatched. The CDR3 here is CASSLVVAGGLLDTQYF. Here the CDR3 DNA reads TGCGCCAGCAGCTTGGTTGTAGCGGGGGGCCTCCTGGATACGCAGTATTTT.

The CDR3 reads CAWTGTGFYSNQPQHF. For the CDR3, the DNA is TGTGCCTGGACCGGGACAGGGTTTTATAGCAATCAGCCCCAGCATTTT. This chain joins TRBV30 and TRBJ1-5, with 9 nucleotides matching TRBD1. CDR3 size: 16 residues. Trimming took 4 bases from V and 0 from J; bases not matched to a gene: 7. The V gene's germline CDR1 is GTSNPN and CDR2 SVGIG (reference sequence).

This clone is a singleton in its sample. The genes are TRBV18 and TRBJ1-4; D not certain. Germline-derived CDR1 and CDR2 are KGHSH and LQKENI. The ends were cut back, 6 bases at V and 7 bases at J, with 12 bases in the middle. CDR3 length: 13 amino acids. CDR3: CASSGSPGEKLFF. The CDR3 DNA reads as TGTGCCAGCTCCGGGTCTCCGGGTGAAAAACTGTTTTTT.

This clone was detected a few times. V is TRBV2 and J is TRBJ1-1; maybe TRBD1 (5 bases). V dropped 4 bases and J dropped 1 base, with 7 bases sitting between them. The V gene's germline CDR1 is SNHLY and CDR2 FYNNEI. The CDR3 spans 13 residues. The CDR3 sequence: CASSVGGNTEAFF. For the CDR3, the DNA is TGTGCCAGCAGTGTCGGGGGGAACACTGAAGCTTTCTTT.

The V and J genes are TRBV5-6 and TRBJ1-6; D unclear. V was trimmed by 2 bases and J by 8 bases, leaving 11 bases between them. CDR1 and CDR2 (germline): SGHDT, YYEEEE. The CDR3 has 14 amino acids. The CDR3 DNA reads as TGTGCCAGCAGCTTACCCGGGTCCGATTCACCCCTCCACTTT. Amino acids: CASSLPGSDSPLHF.

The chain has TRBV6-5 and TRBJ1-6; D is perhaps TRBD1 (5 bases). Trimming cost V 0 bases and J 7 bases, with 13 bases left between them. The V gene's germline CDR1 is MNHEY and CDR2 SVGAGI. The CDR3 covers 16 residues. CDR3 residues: CASSYSLAGVNSPLHF. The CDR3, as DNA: TGTGCCAGCAGTTACTCACTCGCGGGGGTCAATTCACCCCTCCACTTT.

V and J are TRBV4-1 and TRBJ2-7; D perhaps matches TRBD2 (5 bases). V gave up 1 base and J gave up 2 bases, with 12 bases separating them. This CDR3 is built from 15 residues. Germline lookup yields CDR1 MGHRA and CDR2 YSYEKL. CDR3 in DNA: TGCGCCAGCAGCCAAGCTGGTGGGAGTACCTACGAGCAGTACTTC. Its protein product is CASSQAGGSTYEQYF.

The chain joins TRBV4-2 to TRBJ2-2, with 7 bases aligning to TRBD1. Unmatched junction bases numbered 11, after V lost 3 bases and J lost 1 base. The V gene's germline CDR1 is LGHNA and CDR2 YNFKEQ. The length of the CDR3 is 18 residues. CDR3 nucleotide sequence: TGTGCCAGCAGCCAGCTAGGTACGCACAGGGGGAACACCGGGGAGCTGTTTTTT. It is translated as CASSQLGTHRGNTGELFF.

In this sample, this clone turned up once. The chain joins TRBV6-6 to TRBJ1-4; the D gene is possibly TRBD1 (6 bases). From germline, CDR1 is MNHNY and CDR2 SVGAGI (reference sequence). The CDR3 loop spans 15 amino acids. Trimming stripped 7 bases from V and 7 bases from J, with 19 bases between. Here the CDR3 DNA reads TGTGCCAGCACCCAACTAGGCAGGGGAGCTGAAAAACTGTTTTTT. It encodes CASTQLGRGAEKLFF.

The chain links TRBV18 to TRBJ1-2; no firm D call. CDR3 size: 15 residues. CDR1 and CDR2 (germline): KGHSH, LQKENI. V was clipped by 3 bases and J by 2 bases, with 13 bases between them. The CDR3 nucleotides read TGTGCCAGCTCACCTCACCCAACAGCCAACTATGGCTACACCTTC. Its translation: CASSPHPTANYGYTF.

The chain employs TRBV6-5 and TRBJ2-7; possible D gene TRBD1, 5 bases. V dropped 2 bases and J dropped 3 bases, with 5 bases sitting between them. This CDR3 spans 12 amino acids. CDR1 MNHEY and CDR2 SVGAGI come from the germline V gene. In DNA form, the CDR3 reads TGTGCCAGCAGTTACCAGGGCTACGAGCAGTACTTC. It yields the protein CASSYQGYEQYF.

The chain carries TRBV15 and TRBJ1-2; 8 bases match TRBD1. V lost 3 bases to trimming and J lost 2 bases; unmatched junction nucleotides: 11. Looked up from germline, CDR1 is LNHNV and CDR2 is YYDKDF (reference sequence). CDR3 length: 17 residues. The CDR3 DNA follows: TGTGCCACCAGCAGGTATCACTCGCAGGGGGCAAACTATGGCTACACCTTC. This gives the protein CATSRYHSQGANYGYTF.

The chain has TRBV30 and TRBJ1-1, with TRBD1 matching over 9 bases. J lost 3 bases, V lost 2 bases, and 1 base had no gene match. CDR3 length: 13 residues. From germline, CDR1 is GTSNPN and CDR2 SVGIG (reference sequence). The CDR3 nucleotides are TGTGCCTGGAGTTGGACAGGGGACACTGAAGCTTTCTTT. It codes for CAWSWTGDTEAFF.

As DNA, the CDR3 is TGTGCCAGCAGTTCGGGTGGAGTAGGCTACACCTTC. Its protein product is CASSSGGVGYTF. This chain connects TRBV28 to TRBJ1-2, with D unresolved. The CDR3 runs to 12 residues. The V end lost 4 bases, the J end lost 8 bases, and 11 bases lay between the germline ends. Germline CDR1 MDHEN, CDR2 SYDVKM.

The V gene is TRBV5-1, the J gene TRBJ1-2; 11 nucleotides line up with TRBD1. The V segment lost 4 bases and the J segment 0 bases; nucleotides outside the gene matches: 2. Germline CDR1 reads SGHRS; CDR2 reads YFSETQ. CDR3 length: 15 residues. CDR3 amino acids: CASSPGQGANYGYTF. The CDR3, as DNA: TGCGCCAGCAGCCCGGGACAGGGGGCTAACTATGGCTACACCTTC. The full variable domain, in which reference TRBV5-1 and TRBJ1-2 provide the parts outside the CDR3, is KAGVTQTPRYLIKTRGQQVTLSCSPISGHRSVSWYQQTPGQGLQFLFEYFSETQRNKGNFPGRFSGRQFSNSRSEMNVSTLELGDSALYLCASSPGQGANYGYTFGSGTRLTVV.

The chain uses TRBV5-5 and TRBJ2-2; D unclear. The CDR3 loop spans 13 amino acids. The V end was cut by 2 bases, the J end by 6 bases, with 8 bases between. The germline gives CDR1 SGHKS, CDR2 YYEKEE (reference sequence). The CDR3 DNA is TGTGCCAGCAGCTTCGCGATCTCCGGGGAGCTGTTTTTT. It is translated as CASSFAISGELFF. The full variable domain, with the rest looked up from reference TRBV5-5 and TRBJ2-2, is DAGVTQSPTHLIKTRGQQVTLRCSPISGHKSVSWYQQVLGQGPQFIFQYYEKEERGRGNFPDRFSARQFPNYSSELNVNALLLGDSALYLCASSFAISGELFFGEGSRLTVL.